This TCR beta chain originates from a study of shared clonotypes between healthy human individuals. Measured with immunoSEQ multiplex PCR; TCRdb has only the in-frame clones, and not every one. The data show around 2,000,000 clones, about 95% seen once. Terminally differentiated effector memory CD45RA+ cells were excluded by CCR7 positive selection of CD45RO-negative cells. Overall study findings and caveats: In general, naive subsets displayed greater estimated richness than memory subsets did.

The sample holds a few counts of this clone. Antigen specificity is unknown. An end of the junction does not agree with germline; a read error may underlie this. Sequencing was carried out using naive CD8+ T cells sorted from blood. The sequence was collected from a man between 18 and 29 years old in good health.

The CDR3 spells CASSVYENGELLF. In nucleotides, the CDR3 is TGTGCCAGCAGTGTATACGAGAACGGGGAGCTGCTTTTT. The J gene is TRBJ2-2, the V gene TRBV6-1; D possibly corresponds to TRBD2 (5 bases). The CDR3 sequence is 13 residues long. The germline V gene encodes CDR1 MNHNS and CDR2 SASEGT.